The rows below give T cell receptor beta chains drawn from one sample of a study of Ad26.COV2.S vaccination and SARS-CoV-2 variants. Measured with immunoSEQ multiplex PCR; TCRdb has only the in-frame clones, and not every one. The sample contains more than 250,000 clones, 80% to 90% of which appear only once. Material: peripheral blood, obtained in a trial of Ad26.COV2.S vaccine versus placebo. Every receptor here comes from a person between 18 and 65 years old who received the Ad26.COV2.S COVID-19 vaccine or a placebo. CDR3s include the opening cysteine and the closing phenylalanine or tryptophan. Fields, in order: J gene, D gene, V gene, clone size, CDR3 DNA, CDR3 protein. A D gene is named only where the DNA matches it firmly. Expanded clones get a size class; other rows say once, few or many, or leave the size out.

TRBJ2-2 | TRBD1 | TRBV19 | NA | TGTGCCAGTAGTAAGGGACAGGGCACCGGGGAGCTGTTTTTT | CASSKGQGTGELFF
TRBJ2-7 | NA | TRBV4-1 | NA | TGCGCCAGCCAAAGAGACCAGGCCCTCGAGGGGGAGCAGTACTTC | CASQRDQALEGEQYF
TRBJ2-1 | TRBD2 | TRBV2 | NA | TGTGCCAGCAGAGGCGGGAGTAAGAATGAGCAGTTCTTC | CASRGGSKNEQFF
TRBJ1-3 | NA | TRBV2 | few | TGTGCCAGCAGTGAAAATCTTGGTGGCACCATATATTTT | CASSENLGGTIYF
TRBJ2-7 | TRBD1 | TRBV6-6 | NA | TGTGCCAGCAGTTACGTCGACAGGGGGACCTACGAGCAGTACTTC | CASSYVDRGTYEQYF
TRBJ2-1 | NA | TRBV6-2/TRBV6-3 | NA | TGTGCCAGCAGTTTTGTGGGGGAAGGCTACAATGAGCAGTTCTTC | CASSFVGEGYNEQFF
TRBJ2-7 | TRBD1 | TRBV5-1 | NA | TGCGCCAGCAGCTTTCCAGGGGGAGCTTCCGAGCAGTACTTC | CASSFPGGASEQYF
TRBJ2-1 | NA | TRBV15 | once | TGTGCCACCAGCCTCACCGCCGGGACTCCGATTGGCAATGAGCAGTTCTTC | CATSLTAGTPIGNEQFF
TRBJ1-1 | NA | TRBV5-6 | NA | TGTGCCAGCAGCTCGCAGGGAGGAGGTCTCTTT | CASSSQGGGLF
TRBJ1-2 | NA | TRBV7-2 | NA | TGTGCCAGCAGTTATACACCGAACTATGGCTACACCTTC | CASSYTPNYGYTF
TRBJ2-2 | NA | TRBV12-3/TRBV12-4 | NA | TGTGCCAGCAGTTTTCTCGGGGAGCTGTTTTTT | CASSFLGELFF
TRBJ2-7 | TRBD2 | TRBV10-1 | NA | TGCGCCAGCAGGGCACGCGGGAGTTCAGAGCAGTACTTC | CASRARGSSEQYF
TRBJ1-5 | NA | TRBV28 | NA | TGTGCCAGCAGTTTAGCGCAGGGTAATCAGCCCCAGCATTTT | CASSLAQGNQPQHF
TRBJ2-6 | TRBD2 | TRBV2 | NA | TGTGCCAGCAGTAGGATAGCGGGGGGCTCTGGGGCCAACGTCCTGACTTTC | CASSRIAGGSGANVLTF
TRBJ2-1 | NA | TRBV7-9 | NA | TGTGCCAGCACCACCGCCTACAATGAGCAGTTCTTC | CASTTAYNEQFF
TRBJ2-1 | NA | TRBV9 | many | TGTGCCAGCAGCGGGGGGACTGGGTTCAATGAGCAGTTCTTC | CASSGGTGFNEQFF
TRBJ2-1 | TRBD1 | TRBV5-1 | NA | TGCGCCAGCAGCGTTACCGGGACAGCCCACAATGAGCAGTTCTTC | CASSVTGTAHNEQFF
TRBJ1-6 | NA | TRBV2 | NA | TGTGCCAGCAGTGTAGCGACAGGCAGGGGTTTAAATTCACCCCTCCACTTT | CASSVATGRGLNSPLHF
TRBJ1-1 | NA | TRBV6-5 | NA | TGTGCCAGCAGACGGACGGCCCGCGCGAACACTGAAGCTTTCTTT | CASRRTARANTEAFF
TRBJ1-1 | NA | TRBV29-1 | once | TGCAGCGTCAGGGTCCCCACTGAAGCTTTCTTT | CSVRVPTEAFF
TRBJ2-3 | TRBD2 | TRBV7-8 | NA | TGTGCCAGCAGCAGTTCTAGCGGGAGGCAGTATTTT | CASSSSSGRQYF
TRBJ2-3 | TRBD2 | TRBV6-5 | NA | TGTGCCAGCAGTTCGAGGACTAGCGGTACAGATACGCAGTATTTT | CASSSRTSGTDTQYF
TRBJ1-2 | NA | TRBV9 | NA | TGTGCCAGCAGCGTAGTGGGGGGGACAACTTCCAATTTTAACTATGGCTACACCTTC | CASSVVGGTTSNFNYGYTF
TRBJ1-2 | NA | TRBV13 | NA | TGTGCCAGCAGCTTAATCAGGGAGGCTGGAAGCTATGGCTACACCTTC | CASSLIREAGSYGYTF
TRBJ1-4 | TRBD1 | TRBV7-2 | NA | TGTGCCAGCAGCACAACCGGGACAGGGTTTGAAAAACTGTTTTTT | CASSTTGTGFEKLFF
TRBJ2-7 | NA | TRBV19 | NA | TGTGCCAGTAGTGATATGGGCCTCGTCCCCCCCTACGAGCAGTACTTC | CASSDMGLVPPYEQYF
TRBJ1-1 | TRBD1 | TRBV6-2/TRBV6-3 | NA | TGTGCCAGCAGCCGACACAGGGGAGTAGGCACTGAAGCTTTCTTT | CASSRHRGVGTEAFF
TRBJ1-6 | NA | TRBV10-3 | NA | TGTGCCAGTGGACAGCCGGATTCACCCCTCCACTTT | CASGQPDSPLHF
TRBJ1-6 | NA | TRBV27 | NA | TGTGCCAGCAGTTTATTGGCAGGGGCCTATAGCTCCTATAATTCACCCCTCCACTTT | CASSLLAGAYSSYNSPLHF
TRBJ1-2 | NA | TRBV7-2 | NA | TGTGCCAGCAGCTCTCATATGGGGGTCACCCCCTATGGCTACACCTTC | CASSSHMGVTPYGYTF
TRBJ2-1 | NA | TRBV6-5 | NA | TGTGCCAGCAGTTACGGTCCGGGAGCCTACTACAATGAGCAGTTCTTC | CASSYGPGAYYNEQFF
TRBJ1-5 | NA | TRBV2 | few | TGTGCCAGCAGCGGGGTTGGGAGAAATCAGCCCCAGCATTTT | CASSGVGRNQPQHF
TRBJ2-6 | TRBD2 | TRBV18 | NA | TGTGCCAGCTCAGCGTTAGCGGGCGACTCTGGGGCCAACGTCCTGACTTTC | CASSALAGDSGANVLTF
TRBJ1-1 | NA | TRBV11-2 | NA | TGTGCCAGCAGCGGGGGTCTGTACACTGAAGCTTTCTTT | CASSGGLYTEAFF
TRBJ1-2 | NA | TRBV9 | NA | TGTGCCAGCAGCGTTTTGGGTAGCGAATATGGCTACACCTTC | CASSVLGSEYGYTF
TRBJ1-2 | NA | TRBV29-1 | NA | TGCAGCGTTGGCGACAGGGGCTACACCTTC | CSVGDRGYTF
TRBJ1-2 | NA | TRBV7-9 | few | TGTGCCAGCAGCTTTGGTGGGGAGGATGGCTACACCTTC | CASSFGGEDGYTF
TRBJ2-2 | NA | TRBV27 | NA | TGTGCCAGCATGAGGGGGGGCCTCACCGGGGAGCTGTTTTTT | CASMRGGLTGELFF
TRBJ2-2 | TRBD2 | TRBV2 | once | TGTGCCAGAGGAAAGCGGGGGAGTTATCCCGGGGAGCTGTTTTTT | CARGKRGSYPGELFF